Below, one T cell receptor (beta chain) is given with its context. These data come from a study of OX40 agonist ivuxolimab in advanced cancers. Study-wide context: Every 2 weeks, patients got intravenous ivuxolimab at one of six dose levels (0.01-10 mg/kg).

The trim removed 4 bases at V and 3 bases at J, leaving 14 bases unmatched. CDR3 size: 20 residues. CDR1 and CDR2 from the germline V gene are KGHSH and LQKENI. The data were produced by immunoSEQ multiplex PCR, yet TCRdb's version contains in-frame clones alone and is incomplete. The sample lists about 63,000 clones; roughly 85% were seen once. The source of this sequence is an adult with an advanced solid tumor such as melanoma, head and neck, liver or kidney cancer. This specimen consisted of CD4+ or CD8+ T cells sorted from blood, obtained in a trial of the OX40 agonist ivuxolimab. This sequence joins TRBV18 and TRBJ2-2; 13 nucleotides line up with TRBD2. CDR3: CASSLTAGLAGEGDTGELFF. CDR3 in DNA: TGTGCCAGCTCACTAACCGCTGGACTAGCGGGAGAAGGGGACACCGGGGAGCTGTTTTTT. The entire variable domain, with the rest obtained from reference TRBV18 and TRBJ2-2, is as follows: NAGVMQNPRHLVRRRGQEARLRCSPMKGHSHVYWYRQLPEEGLKFMVYLQKENIIDESGMPKERFSAEFPKEGPSILRIQQVVRGDSAAYFCASSLTAGLAGEGDTGELFFGEGSRLTVL.